This TCR beta chain comes out of a study of identical twins' blood T cells. Overall study findings and caveats: Out-of-frame TCRbeta clonotypes reportedly had markedly more similar V usage in twins than unrelated donors.

A remark on this clonotype: Its specificity is not known.

TCR cDNA libraries came from RNA via a modified published protocol. Each TCR cDNA library carried sample-specific barcodes on both ends. TCRdb reprocessed the 5' RACE reads with MiXCR, giving one entry per CDR3 protein. This repertoire shows 400,000 or so distinct CDR3 sequences, roughly 27% found once; its top ten account for around 5.6%. Germline loops: CDR1 SGDLS, CDR2 YYNGEE. This CDR3 contains 15 residues. V lost 2 bases and J lost 0, with 8 bases in between. The sequencing sample was made of PBMCs. The rearrangement uses TRBV9 and TRBJ2-2; a weak D match, TRBD2 (6 bases). This receptor was obtained from a woman aged 18 to 55 in good health. CDR3 in amino acids: CASSVGGTNTGELFF. DNA of the CDR3: TGTGCCAGCAGCGTTGGCGGGACGAACACCGGGGAGCTGTTTTTT.